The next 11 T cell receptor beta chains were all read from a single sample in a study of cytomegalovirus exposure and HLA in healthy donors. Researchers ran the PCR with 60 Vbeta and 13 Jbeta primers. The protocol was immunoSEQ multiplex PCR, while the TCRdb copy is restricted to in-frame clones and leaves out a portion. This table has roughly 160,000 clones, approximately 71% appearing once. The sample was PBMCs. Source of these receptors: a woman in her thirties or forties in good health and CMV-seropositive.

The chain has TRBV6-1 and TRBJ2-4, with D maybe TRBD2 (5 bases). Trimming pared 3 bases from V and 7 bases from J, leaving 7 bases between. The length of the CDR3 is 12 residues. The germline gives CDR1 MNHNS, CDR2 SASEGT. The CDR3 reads CASSDPGNIQYF. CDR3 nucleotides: TGTGCCAGCAGTGACCCGGGGAACATTCAGTACTTC.

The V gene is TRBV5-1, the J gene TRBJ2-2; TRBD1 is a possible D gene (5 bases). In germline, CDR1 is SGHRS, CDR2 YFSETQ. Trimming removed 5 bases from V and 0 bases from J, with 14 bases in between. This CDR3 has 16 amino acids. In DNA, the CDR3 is TGCGCCAGCAGTTGGGGCGGCCGCGCGAACACCGGGGAGCTGTTTTTT. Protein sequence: CASSWGGRANTGELFF.

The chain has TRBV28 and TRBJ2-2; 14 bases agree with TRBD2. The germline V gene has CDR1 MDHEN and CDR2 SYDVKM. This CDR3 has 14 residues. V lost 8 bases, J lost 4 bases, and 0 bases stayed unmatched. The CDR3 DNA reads TGTGCCAGCGGGACTAGCGGGAGCACCGGGGAGCTGTTTTTT. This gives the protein CASGTSGSTGELFF.

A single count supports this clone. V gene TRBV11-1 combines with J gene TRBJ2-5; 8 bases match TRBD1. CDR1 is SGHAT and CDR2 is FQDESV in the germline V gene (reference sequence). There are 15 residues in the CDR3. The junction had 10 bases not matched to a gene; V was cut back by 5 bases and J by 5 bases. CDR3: CASSPRTGRRETQYF. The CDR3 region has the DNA TGTGCCAGCAGCCCCCGGACAGGGAGACGGGAGACCCAGTACTTC. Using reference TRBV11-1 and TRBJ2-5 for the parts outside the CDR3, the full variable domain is EAEVAQSPRYKITEKSQAVAFWCDPISGHATLYWYRQILGQGPELLVQFQDESVVDDSQLPKDRFSAERLKGVDSTLKIQPAELGDSAMYLCASSPRTGRRETQYFGPGTRLLVL.

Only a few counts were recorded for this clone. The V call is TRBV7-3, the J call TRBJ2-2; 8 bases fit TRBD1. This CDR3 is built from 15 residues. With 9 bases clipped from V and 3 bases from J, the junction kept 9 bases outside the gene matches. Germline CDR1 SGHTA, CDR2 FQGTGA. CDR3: CARPKGQADTGELFF. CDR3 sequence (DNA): TGTGCCAGACCCAAGGGACAGGCCGACACCGGGGAGCTGTTTTTT.

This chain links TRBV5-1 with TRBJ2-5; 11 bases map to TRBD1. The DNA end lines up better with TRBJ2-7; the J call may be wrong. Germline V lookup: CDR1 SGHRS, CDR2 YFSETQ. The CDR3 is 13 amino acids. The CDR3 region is CASSTDRGREQYF. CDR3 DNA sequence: TGCGCCAGCAGTACGGACAGGGGGCGCGAGCAGTACTTC.

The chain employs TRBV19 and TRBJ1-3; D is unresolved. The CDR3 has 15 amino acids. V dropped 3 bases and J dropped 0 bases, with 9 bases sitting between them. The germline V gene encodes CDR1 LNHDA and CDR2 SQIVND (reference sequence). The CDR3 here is CASSIGSFSGNTIYF. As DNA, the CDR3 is TGTGCCAGTAGTATCGGGTCCTTCTCTGGAAACACCATATATTTT. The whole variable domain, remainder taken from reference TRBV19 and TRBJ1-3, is DGGITQSPKYLFRKEGQNVTLSCEQNLNHDAMYWYRQDPGQGLRLIYYSQIVNDFQKGDIAEGYSVSREKKESFPLTVTSAQKNPTAFYLCASSIGSFSGNTIYFGEGSWLTVV.

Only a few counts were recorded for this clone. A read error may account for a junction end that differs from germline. The CDR3 bases are TGTGCTAGCAGCTACCAACGGGTGAACACTGAAGCTTTCTTT. It codes for CASSYQRVNTEAFF. The chain employs TRBV7-7 and TRBJ1-1; D is unresolved. This CDR3 region has 14 residues. Looked up from germline, CDR1 is SSHAT and CDR2 is FNYEAQ (reference sequence).

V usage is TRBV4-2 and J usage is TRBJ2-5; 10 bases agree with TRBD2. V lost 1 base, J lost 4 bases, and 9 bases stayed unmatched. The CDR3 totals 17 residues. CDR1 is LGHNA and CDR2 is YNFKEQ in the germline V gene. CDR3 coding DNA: TGTGCCAGCAGCCAAGGGGTAACAGCGGGAGGGATAGAGACCCAGTACTTC. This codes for CASSQGVTAGGIETQYF.

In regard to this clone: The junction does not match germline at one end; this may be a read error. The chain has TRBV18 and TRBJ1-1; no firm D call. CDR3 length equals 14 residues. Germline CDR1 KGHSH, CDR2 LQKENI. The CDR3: CASSPRRMNTEAFF. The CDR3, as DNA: TGTGCCAGCTCCCCACGGAGAATGAACACTGAAGCTTTCTTT.

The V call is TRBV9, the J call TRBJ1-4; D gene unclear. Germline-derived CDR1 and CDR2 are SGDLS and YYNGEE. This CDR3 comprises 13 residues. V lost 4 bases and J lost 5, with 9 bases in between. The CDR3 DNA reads TGTGCCAGCAGCCCTCAACTGAATGAAAAACTGTTTTTT. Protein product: CASSPQLNEKLFF. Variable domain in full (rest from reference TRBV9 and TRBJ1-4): DSGVTQTPKHLITATGQRVTLRCSPRSGDLSVYWYQQSLDQGLQFLIQYYNGEERAKGNILERFSAQQFPDLHSELNLSSLELGDSALYFCASSPQLNEKLFFGSGTQLSVL.